These 19 T cell receptor beta chains share one sample of origin, sequenced in a study of vaccination effects on CD4 cells after COVID-19. Their target antigens are unknown. Sequencing was performed with immunoSEQ multiplex PCR; in TCRdb, only in-frame clones are kept and a portion is missing. The sample records 30,000 to 35,000 clones, just under 75% being singletons. Scientists isolated CD4+ T cells after a roughly ten-day culture period ended. BNT162b2 vaccine or mRNA-1273 vaccine was given to participants in two doses. The sample in question was CD4+ T cells from PBMCs cultured without peptide, obtained after COVID-19 vaccination. These receptors were obtained from a human donor who received a COVID-19 vaccine.

Only a few counts were recorded for this clone. This rearrangement joins TRBV21-1 to TRBJ1-6; the DNA was not used to check the table's D call, TRBD1. TRBV21-1 counts as a pseudogene. This CDR3 contains 16 residues. The CDR3 here is CASSKLPGQVRSPLHF. The CDR3 region has the DNA TGTGCCAGCAGCAAACTACCGGGACAGGTCCGCTCACCCCTCCACTTT.

This sequence joins TRBV5-1 and TRBJ1-1; D perhaps matches TRBD1 (5 bases). The CDR3 runs to 16 residues. The germline V gene has CDR1 SGHRS and CDR2 YFSETQ. Trimming took off 1 base at V and 5 bases at J, with 18 bases between the two ends. The CDR3: CASSLLTGRGRTEAFF. CDR3 bases: TGCGCCAGCAGCTTGTTGACGGGACGGGGGAGGACTGAAGCTTTCTTT.

This rearrangement joins TRBV6-6 to TRBJ2-7, with TRBD2 matching over 7 bases. From germline, CDR1 is MNHNY and CDR2 SVGAGI (reference sequence). The trim removed 0 bases at V and 3 bases at J, leaving 5 bases unmatched. The CDR3 totals 15 residues. CDR3 nucleotide sequence: TGTGCCAGCAGTTACTCGAAGACTAGCTTCTACGAGCAGTACTTC. It codes for CASSYSKTSFYEQYF.

The rearrangement links TRBV5-1 to TRBJ1-1, with no clear D. V lost 0 bases and J lost 0, with 15 bases in between. The CDR3 has 17 residues. CDR1 and CDR2 (germline): SGHRS, YFSETQ. CDR3 coding DNA: TGCGCCAGCAGCTTGGCCGTGAACAGCCGGCTGAACACTGAAGCTTTCTTT. It codes for CASSLAVNSRLNTEAFF.

This clone turned up a few times. V usage is TRBV5-1 and J usage is TRBJ2-7; D perhaps matches TRBD2 (5 bases). CDR1 and CDR2 from the germline V gene are SGHRS and YFSETQ. The ends were cut back, 5 bases at V and 0 bases at J, with 6 bases in the middle. The CDR3 spans 12 residues. CDR3 residues: CASSRDSYEQYF. The CDR3 nucleotides are TGCGCCAGCAGTCGGGACTCCTACGAGCAGTACTTC. The complete variable domain, with remaining parts taken from reference TRBV5-1 and TRBJ2-7, reads KAGVTQTPRYLIKTRGQQVTLSCSPISGHRSVSWYQQTPGQGLQFLFEYFSETQRNKGNFPGRFSGRQFSNSRSEMNVSTLELGDSALYLCASSRDSYEQYFGPGTRLTVT.

The chain joins TRBV19 to TRBJ2-1, with TRBD2 matching over 7 bases. Germline V gene lookup returns CDR1 LNHDA and CDR2 SQIVND (reference sequence). The V gene end was trimmed by 4 bases and the J gene end by 0 bases; junction bases not matched to a gene: 6. This CDR3 has 16 residues. CDR3 loop: CASSKLAPSSYNEQFF. The CDR3 nucleotides read TGTGCCAGTAGTAAACTAGCGCCGAGCTCCTACAATGAGCAGTTCTTC.

The chain has TRBV7-2 and TRBJ1-2; 7 nucleotides line up with TRBD1. The CDR3 totals 15 residues. Germline V gene sequence: CDR1 SGHTA, CDR2 FQGNSA. After removal of 1 base from V and 5 bases from J, the junction contained 7 bases not matched to a gene. CDR3 region: CASSLGQTGLYGYTF. As DNA, the CDR3 is TGTGCCAGCAGCTTAGGCCAGACAGGGCTTTATGGCTACACCTTC.

The V call is TRBV11-3, the J call TRBJ2-7; a weak D match, TRBD1 (6 bases). CDR1 is SGHNT and CDR2 is YENEEA in the germline V gene. This CDR3 comprises 14 residues. Trimming left V 3 bases short and J 2 bases short, with 11 bases between. The CDR3 here is CASSLGHGPYEQYF. The CDR3 DNA sequence: TGTGCCAGCAGCTTGGGACACGGACCCTACGAGCAGTACTTC.

The rearrangement uses TRBV6-2 or TRBV6-3 and TRBJ1-2; D is unresolved. The germline gives CDR1 MNHEY, CDR2 SVGEGT. The CDR3 spans 12 residues. The ends were cut back, 4 bases at V and 4 bases at J, with 7 bases in the middle. The CDR3 region is CASSSGSYGYTF. CDR3 DNA: TGTGCCAGCAGTTCGGGCTCCTATGGCTACACCTTC.

The table lists this clone with a few counts. CDR3 residues: CASSQNRGNNQPQHF. The DNA of the CDR3 is TGTGCCAGCAGCCAAAACAGGGGCAACAATCAGCCCCAGCATTTT. The rearrangement joins TRBV4-2 to TRBJ1-5; 7 positions agree with TRBD1. Losses at the gene ends were 2 bases for V and 3 bases for J; bases not matched to a gene: 4. CDR3 length: 15 residues. Germline V lookup: CDR1 LGHNA, CDR2 YNFKEQ.

The chain is built from TRBV7-2 and TRBJ2-5; a possible D gene is TRBD2 (5 bases). Trimming took off 1 base at V and 7 bases at J, with 16 bases between the two ends. This CDR3 comprises 15 residues. From germline, CDR1 is SGHTA and CDR2 FQGNSA. The CDR3 nucleotides are TGTGCCAGCAGCTTAGGAAGCGACCGGAGGATGACCCAGTACTTC. It encodes CASSLGSDRRMTQYF.

Here the CDR3 reads CASSKVGEDRAAFF. CDR3 DNA sequence: TGTGCCAGCAGCAAAGTTGGGGAGGACAGGGCAGCTTTCTTT. V is TRBV21-1 and J is TRBJ1-1; the table's D call TRBD1 went unverified against the DNA. TRBV21-1 is assigned pseudogene status. This CDR3 has 14 amino acids.

The CDR3 region has the DNA TGTGCCAGCAGCTTAGACGGGCAGGGGGGCTACACCTTC. Translated, it gives CASSLDGQGGYTF. The J gene is TRBJ1-2, the V gene TRBV7-2; D possibly corresponds to TRBD1 (6 bases). The CDR3 totals 13 residues. Germline CDR1 is SGHTA and CDR2 is FQGNSA. V was trimmed by 1 base and J by 8 bases, leaving 11 bases between them.

The chain recombines TRBV2 with TRBJ2-1; D is undetermined. Germline assignment: CDR1 SNHLY and CDR2 FYNNEI. With 0 bases removed from V and 4 bases from J, the gap between germline ends came to 13 bases. The CDR3 is made up of 16 amino acids. The CDR3: CASSEAGLGSYNEQFF. CDR3 nucleotides: TGTGCCAGCAGTGAAGCAGGGCTAGGGTCATACAATGAGCAGTTCTTC.

V gene TRBV2 combines with J gene TRBJ2-7; TRBD2 is a possible D gene (6 bases). V was shortened by 6 bases and J by 6 bases, with 18 bases between the two germline ends. The length of the CDR3 is 14 residues. Per the germline V gene, CDR1 is SNHLY and CDR2 is FYNNEI. The CDR3 region has the DNA TGTGCCAGCAGACGCGGGACCGGCTGGCTCGAGCAGTACTTC. Protein product: CASRRGTGWLEQYF.

This clone came up a few times. V and J are TRBV30 and TRBJ1-5, with D unclear. Germline V gene sequence: CDR1 GTSNPN, CDR2 SVGIG (reference sequence). The CDR3 spans 15 residues. Trimming removed 1 base at V and 0 bases at J, with 10 bases between. This CDR3 is CAWSGGTHSNQPQHF. The CDR3 coding sequence is TGTGCCTGGAGTGGTGGTACCCATAGCAATCAGCCCCAGCATTTT.

For this clone: The junction departs from the called germline gene at one end, perhaps through a read error. The chain has TRBV25-1 and TRBJ1-1, with D hard to call. CDR1 MGHDK and CDR2 SYGVNS come from the germline V gene. The CDR3 covers 12 residues. Here the CDR3 DNA reads TGTGCCAGCAGTGACCCCGGACGGGTTCCGGTCTTT. Translating gives CASSDPGRVPVF.

The J gene is TRBJ2-7, the V gene TRBV29-1; possibly TRBD1 or TRBD2 for D (5 bases each). CDR1 and CDR2 (germline): SQVTM, ANQGSEA. The length of the CDR3 is 15 residues. V lost 5 bases and J lost 1, with 18 bases in between. The CDR3 DNA is TGCAGCGTTTCAATCTGGGGCAGGGAGTCCTACGAGCAGTACTTC. It codes for CSVSIWGRESYEQYF.

The sample holds a few counts of this clone. V usage is TRBV28 and J usage is TRBJ1-3, with TRBD1 as a possible D gene (6 bases). CDR1 MDHEN and CDR2 SYDVKM come from the germline V gene. Trimming left V 4 bases short and J 4 bases short, with 14 bases between. The CDR3 is 15 residues long. Here the CDR3 reads CASSSGGQRGNTIYF. CDR3 DNA: TGTGCCAGCAGTTCGGGCGGACAGAGAGGAAACACCATATATTTT.